This T cell receptor (beta chain) emerged from a study of T cells in narcolepsy. With respect to this clone: The antigen is unknown.

General observations from the study: In some patient and control memory CD4+ samples, autoreactive clones were absent. Reportedly, autoreactive clonotypes were serially detected in patients' blood but not controls'. Comparing one patient's CSF and blood CD4+ clonotypes highlighted HCRT- and TRIB2-specific autoreactive clonotypes.

The CDR3 spans 14 residues. V lost 7 bases and J 2 bases, leaving 15 bases between the germline ends. Germline CDR1 is LNHDA and CDR2 is SQIVND (reference sequence). Profiled with immunoSEQ multiplex PCR; TCRdb holds only in-frame clones, not every one. The profile shows about 40,000 clones, around 88% of them singletons. The chain employs TRBV19 and TRBJ2-7; possibly TRBD1 for D (6 bases). The material sequenced was CD45RA- memory CD4+ T cells from PBMCs. The source of this sequence is a human donor with narcolepsy. CDR3 in amino acids: CASNMGRGTYEQYF. CDR3 nucleotide sequence: TGTGCCAGTAATATGGGCAGGGGCACCTACGAGCAGTACTTC.